The clone carrying this TCR beta chain turned up a few times. No antigen is known for it. A library of TCRbeta sequences, prepared with unique molecular identifiers, was generated. TCRdb ran MiXCR on the PCR reads and lists one entry per CDR3 protein. The sample has some 87,000 distinct CDR3 sequences; 15% are singletons. The record originates from a study of T-cell reconstitution after alpha-beta-depleted transplantation in children. Findings and limits, study-wide: A year had passed since transplant, and T-cell counts and diversity by then came mostly from newly produced T cells. By about two months after transplant, alpha-beta T cells reportedly arose from several hundred graft clones that had expanded. TCRbeta diversity was high at day 60 in some patients (a result of surviving recipient T cells and thymic progenitors).

V gave up 7 bases and J gave up 4 bases, with 14 bases separating them. CDR3 length equals 14 residues. This sample comprised PBMCs, mostly from graft donor cells, obtained 180 days after TCRalphabeta/CD19-depleted stem cell transplant. The sequence derives from a male patient between 2 and 10 years old who had a stem cell transplant for acute lymphoblastic leukemia, so the T cells may come from the graft donor. The chain is built from TRBV12-3 or TRBV12-4 and TRBJ1-5; D is possibly TRBD1 (5 bases). The CDR3 spells CASKGTLGNQPQHF. CDR3 in DNA: TGTGCCAGCAAGGGGACTCTAGGTAATCAGCCCCAGCATTTT.